This is a list of T cell receptor beta chains from one sample in a study of cytomegalovirus exposure and HLA in healthy donors. Clones were sequenced by immunoSEQ multiplex PCR, and TCRdb holds only the in-frame ones, with some missing. Seen here are around 140,000 clones, about 80% observed once, and the top ten hold around 4.1%. Material for sequencing was PBMCs. These receptors originate from a man between 35 and 55 years old in good health and CMV-seronegative. CDR3s include the opening cysteine and the closing phenylalanine or tryptophan. D genes are given only for firm matches.

CDR3 protein: CASGGTGVSSPLHF
V gene: TRBV7-2
D gene: TRBD1
J gene: TRBJ1-6

CDR3 protein: CASSFSVGANVLTF
V gene: TRBV6-1
D gene: NA
J gene: TRBJ2-6

CDR3 protein: CASLASRGFANYGYTF
V gene: TRBV23-1
D gene: NA
J gene: TRBJ1-2

CDR3 protein: CASSVGGGGTGELFF
V gene: TRBV2
D gene: NA
J gene: TRBJ2-2

CDR3 protein: CASSMRKVNTGELFF
V gene: TRBV19
D gene: NA
J gene: TRBJ2-2

CDR3 protein: CASSFGTANEKLFF
V gene: TRBV5-1
D gene: NA
J gene: TRBJ1-4

CDR3 protein: CASSLKQGNEAFF
V gene: TRBV18
D gene: TRBD1
J gene: TRBJ1-1

CDR3 protein: CASSLPLTDTQYF
V gene: TRBV7-9
D gene: NA
J gene: TRBJ2-3

CDR3 protein: CASSRRQVNNSPLHF
V gene: TRBV11-2
D gene: NA
J gene: TRBJ1-6

CDR3 protein: CASSLTGSNYGYTF
V gene: TRBV27
D gene: NA
J gene: TRBJ1-2

CDR3 protein: CASSRKHRKNTEAFF
V gene: TRBV23-1
D gene: NA
J gene: TRBJ1-1

CDR3 protein: CATSLPRGGGQGREKLFF
V gene: TRBV15
D gene: NA
J gene: TRBJ1-4

CDR3 protein: CASSVAGGPPPTDTQYF
V gene: TRBV9
D gene: TRBD1
J gene: TRBJ2-3

CDR3 protein: CASSEHSGTEAFF
V gene: TRBV28
D gene: NA
J gene: TRBJ1-1

CDR3 protein: CASSVALDQGSGNTIYF
V gene: TRBV9
D gene: NA
J gene: TRBJ1-3

CDR3 protein: CAWSPTRGPYNEQFF
V gene: TRBV30
D gene: NA
J gene: TRBJ2-1

CDR3 protein: CASSPGLAGGNEQFF
V gene: TRBV6-5
D gene: TRBD2
J gene: TRBJ2-1

CDR3 protein: CASSLGPYASGNTIYF
V gene: TRBV7-6
D gene: NA
J gene: TRBJ1-3

CDR3 protein: CSVGERGSETQYF
V gene: TRBV29-1
D gene: TRBD2
J gene: TRBJ2-5